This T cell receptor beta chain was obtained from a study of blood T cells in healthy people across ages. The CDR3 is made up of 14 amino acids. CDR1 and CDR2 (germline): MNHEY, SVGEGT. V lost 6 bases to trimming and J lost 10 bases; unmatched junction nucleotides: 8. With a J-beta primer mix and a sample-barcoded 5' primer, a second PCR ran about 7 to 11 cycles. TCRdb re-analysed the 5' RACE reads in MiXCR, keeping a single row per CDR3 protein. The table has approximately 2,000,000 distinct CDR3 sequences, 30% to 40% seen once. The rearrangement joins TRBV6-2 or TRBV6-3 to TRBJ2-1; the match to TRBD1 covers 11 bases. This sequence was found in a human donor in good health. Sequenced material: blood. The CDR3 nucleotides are TGTGCCAGCAGGGACAGGGGGCCCCAGTGGGAGCAGTTCTTC. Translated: CASRDRGPQWEQFF.